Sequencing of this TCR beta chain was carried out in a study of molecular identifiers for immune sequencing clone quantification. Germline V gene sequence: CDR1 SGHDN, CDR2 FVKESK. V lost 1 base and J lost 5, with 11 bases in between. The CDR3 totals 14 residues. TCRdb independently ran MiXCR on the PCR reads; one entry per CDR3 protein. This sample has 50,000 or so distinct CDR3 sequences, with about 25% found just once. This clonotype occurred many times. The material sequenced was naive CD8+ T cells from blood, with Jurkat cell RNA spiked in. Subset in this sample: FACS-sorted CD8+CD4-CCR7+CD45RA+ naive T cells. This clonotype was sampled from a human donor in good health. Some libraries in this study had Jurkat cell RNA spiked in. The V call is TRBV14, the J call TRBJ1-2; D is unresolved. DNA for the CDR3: TGTGCCAGCAGCCAAGTACAGTCGATATATGGCTACACCTTC. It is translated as CASSQVQSIYGYTF.